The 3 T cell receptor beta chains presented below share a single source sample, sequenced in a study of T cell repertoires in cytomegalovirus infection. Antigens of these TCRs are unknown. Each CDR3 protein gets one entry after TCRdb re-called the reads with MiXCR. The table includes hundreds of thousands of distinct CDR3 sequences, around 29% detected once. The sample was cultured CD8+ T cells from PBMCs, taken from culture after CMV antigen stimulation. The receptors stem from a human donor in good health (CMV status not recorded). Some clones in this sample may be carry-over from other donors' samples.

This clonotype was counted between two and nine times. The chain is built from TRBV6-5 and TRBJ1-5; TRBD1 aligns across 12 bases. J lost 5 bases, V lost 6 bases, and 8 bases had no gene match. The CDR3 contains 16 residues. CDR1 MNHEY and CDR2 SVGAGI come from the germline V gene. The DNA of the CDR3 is TGTGCCAGCAGAACCGGGACAGGGGGCCGAGATCAGCCCCAGCATTTT. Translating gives CASRTGTGGRDQPQHF.

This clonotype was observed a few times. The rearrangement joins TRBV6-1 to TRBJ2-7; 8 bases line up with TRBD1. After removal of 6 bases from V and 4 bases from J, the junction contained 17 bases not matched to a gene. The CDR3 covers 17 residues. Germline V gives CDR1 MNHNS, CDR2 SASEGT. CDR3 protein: CASSPLSPGQALYEQYF. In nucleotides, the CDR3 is TGTGCCAGCAGCCCCCTTTCGCCGGGACAGGCCCTTTACGAGCAGTACTTC.

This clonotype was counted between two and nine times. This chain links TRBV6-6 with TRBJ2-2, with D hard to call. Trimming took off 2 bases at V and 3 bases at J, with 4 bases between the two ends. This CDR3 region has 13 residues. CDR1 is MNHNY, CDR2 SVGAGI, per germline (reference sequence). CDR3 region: CASSYVYTGELFF. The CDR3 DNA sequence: TGTGCCAGCAGTTACGTCTACACCGGGGAGCTGTTTTTT.